This is a list of T cell receptor beta chains from one sample in a study of T cells in localized non-small cell lung cancer. Assay: immunoSEQ multiplex PCR; the TCRdb copy retains only in-frame clones and omits some. The data hold tens of thousands of clones, with around 87% observed a single time. The sequences come from peripheral blood, collected before any cancer treatment. The receptors stem from a man between 35 and 75 years old with stage I lung adenocarcinoma. Each CDR3 is given with its conserved first and last residue. A D gene is named only where the DNA matches it firmly. Some rows have no size entry. The others give once, few or many, or a class for an expanded clone.

>NA|TRBV2|NA|TRBJ2-3
CASSDGRGTTDTQYF
TGTGCCAGCAGTGACGGCAGGGGCACCACAGATACGCAGTATTTT
>NA|TRBV2|NA|TRBJ2-5
CASRDISQETQYF
TGTGCCAGTCGGGACATTAGCCAAGAGACCCAGTACTTC
>NA|TRBV7-2|NA|TRBJ1-3
CASSFLGARTSGNTIYF
TGTGCCAGCAGCTTCCTCGGAGCTAGAACCTCTGGAAACACCATATATTTT
>NA|TRBV7-2|NA|TRBJ1-1
CASSFGPGQPNTEAFF
TGTGCCAGCAGCTTTGGTCCTGGACAGCCGAACACTGAAGCTTTCTTT
>NA|TRBV10-3|TRBD2|TRBJ2-1
CAISAAGESNNEQFF
TGTGCCATCAGTGCGGCGGGAGAATCGAACAATGAGCAGTTCTTC
>NA|TRBV27|NA|TRBJ2-3
CASSGASATDTQYF
TGTGCCAGCAGTGGGGCGTCCGCCACGGATACGCAGTATTTT
>NA|TRBV18|NA|TRBJ1-2
CASSPSYSGFGGYTF
TGTGCCAGCTCACCATCATATAGTGGGTTCGGTGGCTACACCTTC
>NA|TRBV6-5|TRBD2|TRBJ2-3
CASSYLAGYTDTQYF
TGTGCCAGCAGTTACTTAGCGGGATACACAGATACGCAGTATTTT
>NA|TRBV11-2|NA|TRBJ1-5
CASSRGSRQPQHF
TGTGCCAGCAGTAGGGGGTCCCGTCAGCCCCAGCATTTT
>NA|TRBV6-5|TRBD1|TRBJ1-2
CASSNRGGYGYTF
TGTGCCAGCTCGAACAGGGGTGGATATGGCTACACCTTC
>few|TRBV7-9|NA|TRBJ2-1
CASSLEGSQFF
TGTGCCAGCAGCTTAGAGGGGTCTCAGTTCTTC
>NA|TRBV7-3|NA|TRBJ1-1
CASSVTAGTEAFF
TGTGCCAGCAGCGTTACTGCGGGAACTGAAGCTTTCTTT
>NA|TRBV19|TRBD1|TRBJ1-3
CASSDQGQGRSGNTIYF
TGTGCCAGTAGTGACCAAGGACAGGGGCGCTCTGGAAACACCATATATTTT
>NA|TRBV28|TRBD1|TRBJ2-6
CASSSGGQESSGANVLTF
TGTGCCAGCAGCTCCGGGGGACAGGAGTCCTCTGGGGCCAACGTCCTGACTTTC
>NA|TRBV21-1|NA|TRBJ1-4
CASSTRRWGKQGGEKLFF
TGTGCCAGCAGCACCCGCCGCTGGGGTAAACAGGGCGGTGAAAAACTGTTTTTT
>NA|TRBV5-1|NA|TRBJ2-2
CASSLRGNTGELFF
TGCGCCAGCAGCTTGCGGGGAAACACCGGGGAGCTGTTTTTT
>NA|TRBV12-2|NA|TRBJ2-5
CASRLARREGPETQYF
TGTGCAAGTCGCTTAGCGCGGCGGGAGGGCCCAGAGACCCAGTACTTC
>few|TRBV6-6|TRBD2|TRBJ2-7
CASSTGTSVSEQYF
TGTGCCAGCAGTACCGGGACTAGCGTTTCCGAGCAGTACTTC
>NA|TRBV25-1|NA|TRBJ2-2
CASSETRSANTGELFF
TGTGCCAGCAGTGAAACCAGAAGCGCGAACACCGGGGAGCTGTTTTTT
>NA|TRBV7-9|NA|TRBJ2-1
CAGEGGEHSYNEQFF
TGTGCCGGGGAAGGTGGGGAACACTCCTACAATGAGCAGTTCTTC
>NA|TRBV4-3|NA|TRBJ1-1
CASSQEDSLNTEAFF
TGCGCCAGCAGCCAAGAAGACAGTTTGAACACTGAAGCTTTCTTT
>NA|TRBV2|NA|TRBJ1-2
CASSAAYGYTF
TGTGCCAGCAGTGCGGCGTATGGCTACACCTTC
>NA|TRBV15|TRBD1|TRBJ1-1
CATSGWDRAMNTEAFF
TGTGCCACCAGCGGTTGGGACAGGGCCATGAACACTGAAGCTTTCTTT
>NA|TRBV10-3|TRBD1|TRBJ1-4
CAAGQGLNEKLFF
TGTGCCGCCGGACAGGGGCTTAATGAAAAACTGTTTTTT
>NA|TRBV25-1|TRBD2|TRBJ2-5
CASSELRTSVEETQYF
TGTGCCAGCAGTGAATTGAGGACTAGTGTCGAGGAGACCCAGTACTTC
>NA|TRBV27|TRBD1|TRBJ2-3
CASSLTGQGGFRTDTQYF
TGTGCCAGCAGTTTAACGGGACAGGGGGGCTTCCGCACAGATACGCAGTATTTT
>NA|TRBV19|TRBD1|TRBJ1-5
CASSISGGHNQPQHF
TGTGCCAGTAGTATATCAGGGGGCCATAATCAGCCCCAGCATTTT
>NA|TRBV9|NA|TRBJ2-7
CASSVGSGSSYEQYF
TGTGCCAGCAGCGTAGGGTCAGGATCTTCCTACGAGCAGTACTTC
>NA|TRBV15|TRBD2|TRBJ2-5
CATSSGGASGIQQQPQYF
TGTGCCACCAGCTCCGGTGGGGCTAGCGGGATCCAACAACAGCCCCAGTACTTC
>few|TRBV10-3|TRBD1|TRBJ1-2
CAISDGTGPRQGGYTF
TGTGCCATCAGTGACGGGACAGGGCCTCGACAGGGCGGCTACACCTTC
>NA|TRBV29-1|TRBD1|TRBJ1-1
CSVEVQGATEAFF
TGCAGCGTTGAAGTACAGGGGGCAACTGAAGCTTTCTTT
>NA|TRBV9|TRBD1|TRBJ1-6
CASSPQGQGNSPLHF
TGTGCCAGCAGCCCGCAGGGACAGGGGAATTCACCCCTCCACTTT
>NA|TRBV10-3|NA|TRBJ2-7
CAISDQNYRDYEQYF
TGTGCCATCAGTGACCAAAACTACAGGGATTACGAGCAGTACTTC
>NA|TRBV28|TRBD1|TRBJ1-2
CASTLRGQGVYYGYTF
TGTGCCAGCACCTTAAGAGGGCAGGGGGTATACTATGGCTACACCTTC
>NA|TRBV10-3|TRBD1|TRBJ2-3
CAIWEGQGTDTQYF
TGTGCCATTTGGGAAGGACAGGGCACAGATACGCAGTATTTT
>NA|TRBV4-1|TRBD2|TRBJ2-1
CASSQEQKLAGGPRQQFF
TGCGCCAGCAGCCAAGAGCAGAAACTAGCGGGAGGGCCAAGGCAGCAGTTCTTC
>NA|TRBV29-1|TRBD1|TRBJ1-2
CSVLWTGGSYTF
TGCAGCGTCTTATGGACAGGGGGTAGTTACACCTTC
>NA|TRBV2|TRBD1|TRBJ1-5
CASSPGTAPNQPQHF
TGTGCCAGCAGTCCCGGGACAGCTCCCAATCAGCCCCAGCATTTT
>NA|TRBV5-5|TRBD1|TRBJ1-5
CASSLMGGQGPFKVQHF
TGTGCCAGCAGCTTGATGGGTGGACAGGGGCCCTTTAAGGTGCAGCATTTT
>NA|TRBV4-3|NA|TRBJ2-3
CASSQVERATDTQYF
TGCGCCAGCAGCCAAGTGGAGCGGGCCACAGATACGCAGTATTTT
>NA|TRBV18|NA|TRBJ2-3
CASSEVPASTDTQYF
TGTGCCAGCTCCGAGGTCCCCGCTAGCACAGATACGCAGTATTTT
>few|TRBV7-7|NA|TRBJ2-2
CASSPRDTGELFF
TGTGCTAGCAGCCCGCGAGATACCGGGGAGCTGTTTTTT
>NA|TRBV5-1|TRBD2|TRBJ2-7
CASSLESSGRYEQYF
TGCGCCAGCAGCTTGGAGTCTAGCGGGAGATACGAGCAGTACTTC
>NA|TRBV28|NA|TRBJ2-1
CASSLSGTRSREQFF
TGTGCCAGCAGTTTATCGGGGACCCGGTCTCGGGAGCAGTTCTTC
>NA|TRBV4-1|TRBD2|TRBJ2-2
CASRIGLAGTGELFF
TGCGCCAGCAGAATTGGACTAGCGGGCACCGGGGAGCTGTTTTTT
>NA|TRBV5-1|NA|TRBJ1-4
CASSLGSENEKLFF
TGCGCCAGCAGCTTGGGCAGCGAGAATGAAAAACTGTTTTTT
>NA|TRBV19|TRBD2|TRBJ2-1
CASSIGGGVGYEQFF
TGTGCCAGTAGTATAGGGGGGGGAGTAGGCTATGAGCAGTTCTTC
>once|TRBV28|TRBD2|TRBJ2-5
CASSRLAGEGETQYF
TGTGCCAGCAGTCGACTAGCGGGAGAGGGGGAGACCCAGTACTTC
>NA|TRBV4-3|NA|TRBJ1-2
CASSQDPPQGHSGYTF
TGCGCCAGCAGCCAAGATCCCCCCCAGGGACATTCGGGCTACACCTTC
>NA|TRBV29-1|NA|TRBJ2-2
CSVARENTGELFF
TGCAGCGTGGCCCGGGAGAACACCGGGGAGCTGTTTTTT
>NA|TRBV7-2|NA|TRBJ2-7
CASSLDRTPTYEQYF
TGTGCCAGCAGCTTAGACCGGACACCAACCTACGAGCAGTACTTC